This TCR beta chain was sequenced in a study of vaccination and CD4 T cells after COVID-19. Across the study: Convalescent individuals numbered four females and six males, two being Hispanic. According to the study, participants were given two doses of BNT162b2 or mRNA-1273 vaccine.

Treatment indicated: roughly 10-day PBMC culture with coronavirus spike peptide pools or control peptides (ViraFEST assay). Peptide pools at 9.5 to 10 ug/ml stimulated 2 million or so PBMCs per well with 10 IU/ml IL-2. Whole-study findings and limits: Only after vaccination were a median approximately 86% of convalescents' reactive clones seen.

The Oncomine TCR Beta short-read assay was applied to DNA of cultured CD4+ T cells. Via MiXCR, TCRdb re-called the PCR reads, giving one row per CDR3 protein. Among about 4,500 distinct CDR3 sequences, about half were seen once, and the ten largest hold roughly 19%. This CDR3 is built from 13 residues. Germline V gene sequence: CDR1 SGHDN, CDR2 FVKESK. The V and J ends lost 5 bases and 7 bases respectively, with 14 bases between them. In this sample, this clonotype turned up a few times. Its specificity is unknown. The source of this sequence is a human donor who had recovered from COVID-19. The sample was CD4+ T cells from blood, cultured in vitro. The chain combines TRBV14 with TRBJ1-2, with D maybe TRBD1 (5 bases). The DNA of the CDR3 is TGTGCCAGCAGCTCTCGAGGGGCCGGTGGCTACACCTTC. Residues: CASSSRGAGGYTF.